These 24 T cell receptor beta chains were all obtained from the same sample, sequenced in a study of a mutant IDH1 vaccine in newly diagnosed glioma. The time point here: week 47, end of study. Vaccinated patients received 300 ug of mutant IDH1 20-mer peptide per dose, with topical imiquimod. Clones were sequenced by immunoSEQ multiplex PCR, and TCRdb holds only the in-frame ones, with some missing. The sample carries 30,000 to 35,000 clones, about 92% recorded once. These TCRs' antigens remain unknown. The material sequenced was PBMCs, taken from a glioma patient whose treatment included an IDH1 peptide vaccine. These receptors all come from a man aged 35 to 55 with glioma.

The chain links TRBV28 to TRBJ1-3, with D possibly TRBD1 on 5 matching bases. Germline CDR1 and CDR2: MDHEN and SYDVKM. The CDR3 is made up of 15 amino acids. Trimming took 5 bases from V and 0 from J, leaving 11 bases between them. CDR3 region: CASSRDLDSGNTIYF. The CDR3, as DNA: TGTGCCAGCAGTAGGGACCTAGACTCTGGAAACACCATATATTTT.

The chain couples TRBV7-9 to TRBJ1-4, with 8 bases that match TRBD1. V shed 4 bases, J shed 11 bases, and the junction held 6 bases outside the gene matches. Germline CDR1 reads SEHNR; CDR2 reads FQNEAQ (reference sequence). The CDR3 is made up of 13 amino acids. CDR3 in DNA: TGTGCCAGCAGCTCAGGACAGGGAGGTAAACTGTTTTTT. This encodes CASSSGQGGKLFF.

The chain couples TRBV6-6 to TRBJ2-1, with no clear D. Germline V lookup: CDR1 MNHNY, CDR2 SVGAGI (reference sequence). V gave up 5 bases and J gave up 7 bases, with 6 bases separating them. The CDR3 is 11 amino acids. CDR3 sequence: CASSLGNEQFF. CDR3 DNA: TGTGCCAGCAGTCTTGGAAATGAGCAGTTCTTC.

The rearrangement uses TRBV6-5 and TRBJ2-7; 9 nucleotides agree with TRBD1. The length of the CDR3 is 13 residues. Germline CDR1 and CDR2: MNHEY and SVGAGI. The ends lost 6 bases at V and 1 base at J; junction bases unmatched: 1. The DNA for the CDR3 is TGTGCCAGCAGAGGGACAGGGTCCTACGAGCAGTACTTC. Its translation: CASRGTGSYEQYF.

The J gene is TRBJ2-5, the V gene TRBV7-9; D is unclear. CDR1 is SEHNR and CDR2 is FQNEAQ in the germline V gene (reference sequence). V was shortened by 5 bases and J by 1 base, with 11 bases between the two germline ends. The CDR3 length is 14 residues. The CDR3 DNA sequence: TGTGCCAGCAGCAGTCACGGCCCCCAAGAGACCCAGTACTTC. This sequence encodes CASSSHGPQETQYF. The entire variable domain, with the rest obtained from reference TRBV7-9 and TRBJ2-5, is as follows: DTGVSQNPRHKITKRGQNVTFRCDPISEHNRLYWYRQTLGQGPEFLTYFQNEAQLEKSRLLSDRFSAERPKGSFSTLEIQRTEQGDSAMYLCASSSHGPQETQYFGPGTRLLVL.

The chain joins TRBV13 to TRBJ2-5; TRBD2 might be the D (6 bases). Looked up from germline, CDR1 is PRHDT and CDR2 is FYEKMQ (reference sequence). CDR3 length: 15 amino acids. Trimming shortened V by 4 bases and J by 2 bases, and 14 bases separated the two germline ends. The CDR3 sequence is CASSSSFGGQETQYF. The CDR3 DNA reads TGTGCCAGCAGCTCGAGTTTCGGGGGACAAGAGACCCAGTACTTC.

The chain links TRBV5-4 to TRBJ1-4; 9 bases map to TRBD1. The V and J ends lost 4 bases and 6 bases, in that order; junction bases with no gene match: 4. This CDR3 spans 14 amino acids. Germline CDR1 SGHNT, CDR2 YYREEE (reference sequence). CDR3 protein: CASSRTGGDEKLFF. The CDR3 coding sequence is TGTGCCAGCAGCCGAACAGGGGGCGATGAAAAACTGTTTTTT.

The rearrangement joins TRBV5-1 to TRBJ1-5; D remains ambiguous. Trimming cost V 3 bases and J 7 bases, with 11 bases left between them. The CDR3 consists of 13 residues. Germline CDR1 reads SGHRS; CDR2 reads YFSETQ. The DNA for the CDR3 is TGCGCCAGCAGCTCTGAACCGGGGCAGCCCCAGCATTTT. Amino acid sequence: CASSSEPGQPQHF.

The chain combines TRBV5-5 with TRBJ2-7; TRBD2 is a possible D gene (6 bases). The CDR3 consists of 13 residues. CDR1 and CDR2 from the germline V gene are SGHKS and YYEKEE (reference sequence). The V and J ends lost 1 base and 1 base respectively, with 6 bases between them. CDR3 loop: CASSLRGSYEQYV. The CDR3 nucleotides read TGTGCCAGCAGCTTGCGGGGGTCCTACGAGCAGTACGTC.

The gene calls are TRBV6-1 and TRBJ2-7, with D possibly matching TRBD1 (6 bases). Trimming shortened V by 0 bases and J by 2 bases, and 11 bases separated the two germline ends. Germline V lookup: CDR1 MNHNS, CDR2 SASEGT. This CDR3 spans 15 amino acids. For the CDR3, the DNA is TGTGCCAGCAGTGAAGCTGGGGGCACCGCCTACGAGCAGTACGTC. This encodes CASSEAGGTAYEQYV.

The chain is built from TRBV14 and TRBJ2-2, with 9 bases aligning to TRBD2. Trimming removed 1 base from V and 5 bases from J; junction bases left unmatched: 5. The CDR3 is made up of 16 amino acids. From germline, CDR1 is SGHDN and CDR2 FVKESK. Written as DNA, the CDR3 is TGTGCCAGCAGCCAAGTCCGCGGGAGGGAAACCGGGGAGCTGTTTTTT. This sequence encodes CASSQVRGRETGELFF.

A word on this clone: The sample holds other DNA sequences that translate to the same CDR3. The V gene is TRBV4-2, the J gene TRBJ2-7, with D tentatively TRBD1 (5 bases). The V gene's germline CDR1 is LGHNA and CDR2 YNFKEQ. The CDR3 loop spans 13 amino acids. Trimming pared 0 bases from V and 4 bases from J, leaving 7 bases between. The CDR3 spells CASSQERGYEQYF. The CDR3 DNA sequence: TGTGCCAGCAGCCAAGAAAGGGGATACGAGCAGTACTTC.

The chain uses TRBV5-5 and TRBJ2-5; TRBD1 matches at 9 bases. After removal of 1 base from V and 0 bases from J, the junction contained 4 bases not matched to a gene. The CDR3 totals 16 residues. Germline-derived CDR1 and CDR2 are SGHKS and YYEKEE (reference sequence). CDR3 in amino acids: CASSLRDREYQETQYF. The CDR3 coding sequence is TGTGCCAGCAGCTTGCGGGACAGGGAGTACCAAGAGACCCAGTACTTC.

The V call is TRBV18, the J call TRBJ1-1; D not resolved. V lost 5 bases and J lost 1, with 17 bases in between. This CDR3 has 16 residues. Germline-derived CDR1 and CDR2 are KGHSH and LQKENI. The CDR3 nucleotides are TGTGCCAGCTCATTCGACCGCAGGAAAAGGAACACTGAAGCTTTCTTT. Its translation: CASSFDRRKRNTEAFF.

This sequence joins TRBV5-1 and TRBJ2-7; D is unresolved. The CDR3 length is 14 residues. V was shortened by 0 bases and J by 2 bases, with 9 bases between the two germline ends. The germline V gene has CDR1 SGHRS and CDR2 YFSETQ. The CDR3 loop is CASSLVQEPYEQYF. As DNA, the CDR3 is TGCGCCAGCAGCTTGGTCCAGGAGCCCTACGAGCAGTACTTC.

This clone was seen once. The J gene is TRBJ2-1, the V gene TRBV5-1, with 11 bases that match TRBD1. The CDR3 sequence is 16 residues long. The V and J ends lost 0 bases and 6 bases, in that order; junction bases with no gene match: 5. The germline gives CDR1 SGHRS, CDR2 YFSETQ. The CDR3 sequence: CASSLAGQGALNEQFF. The CDR3 DNA is TGCGCCAGCAGCTTGGCCGGACAGGGGGCCCTCAATGAGCAGTTCTTC.

The chain uses TRBV5-1 and TRBJ1-3; D gene ambiguous. There are 16 residues in the CDR3. The V gene's germline CDR1 is SGHRS and CDR2 YFSETQ. Deletions cut 0 bases from V and 0 bases from J, with 10 bases between. CDR3 amino acids: CASSLGSGGSGNTIYF. CDR3 nucleotides: TGCGCCAGCAGCTTGGGGTCAGGAGGCTCTGGAAACACCATATATTTT.

This sequence joins TRBV5-4 and TRBJ2-5; 7 bases agree with TRBD1. V lost 0 bases, J lost 7 bases, and 15 bases stayed unmatched. Germline loops: CDR1 SGHNT, CDR2 YYREEE (reference sequence). This CDR3 spans 17 amino acids. CDR3 sequence reads: CASSLASGTARPATQYF. The CDR3 nucleotides read TGTGCCAGCAGCTTGGCATCCGGGACAGCCCGACCGGCGACCCAGTACTTC.

The chain couples TRBV4-2 to TRBJ1-5, with D perhaps TRBD1 (5 bases). The germline CDR1 and CDR2 sequences are LGHNA and YNFKEQ. CDR3 length equals 14 residues. V lost 2 bases and J lost 7, with 12 bases in between. The CDR3 DNA is TGTGCCAGCAGCCAAATCGGGCAGGGCCAGCCCCAGCATTTT. Translated, it gives CASSQIGQGQPQHF.

The DNA for the CDR3 is TGTGCCAGCAGCCAAGTTGGGACAGGGGCGAAGGTCACTGAAGCTTTCTTT. Translation gives CASSQVGTGAKVTEAFF. The genes are TRBV4-2 and TRBJ1-1, with 10 bases fitting TRBD1. J lost 4 bases, V lost 1 base, and 9 bases had no gene match. CDR3 length equals 17 residues. Germline CDR1 LGHNA, CDR2 YNFKEQ.

The V and J genes are TRBV6-5 and TRBJ2-2; 10 nucleotides line up with TRBD1. CDR3 length: 15 residues. Germline CDR1 is MNHEY and CDR2 is SVGAGI. V lost 6 bases to trimming and J lost 5 bases; unmatched junction nucleotides: 6. Here the CDR3 reads CASRPPGQGTGELFF. The CDR3 DNA is TGTGCCAGCAGACCTCCGGGACAGGGGACCGGGGAGCTGTTTTTT.

The V call is TRBV4-1, the J call TRBJ1-6; TRBD1 matches 9 bases. With V trimmed by 2 bases and J by 9 bases, 5 bases remained unmatched. CDR1 is MGHRA and CDR2 is YSYEKL in the germline V gene. CDR3 size: 15 residues. Written as DNA, the CDR3 is TGCGCCAGCAGCCAACCGGACAGGGGAAGTTCACCCCTCCACTTT. Protein product: CASSQPDRGSSPLHF.

The CDR3 protein is CAIGAPQETQYF. CDR3 nucleotide sequence: TGTGCTATCGGGGCTCCCCAAGAGACCCAGTACTTC. This rearrangement joins TRBV10-3 to TRBJ2-5; D is tentatively TRBD1 or TRBD2 (5 bases each). Germline CDR1 ENHRY, CDR2 SYGVKD. The CDR3 is made up of 12 amino acids.

The chain couples TRBV2 to TRBJ1-6; the D is unclear. The germline CDR1 and CDR2 sequences are SNHLY and FYNNEI. This CDR3 has 15 amino acids. V was trimmed by 1 base and J by 7 bases, leaving 11 bases between them. CDR3 bases: TGTGCCAGCAGTGAAGTCGCGCCTTACAATTCACCCCTCCACTTT. It codes for CASSEVAPYNSPLHF.